Judged by abundance, the clone carrying this T cell receptor beta chain is large (0.1 to 1%). TCRbeta libraries were pooled in proportion to sorted cell numbers. TCRdb independently ran MiXCR on the 5' RACE reads; one entry per CDR3 protein. Seen here are around 470 distinct CDR3 sequences, 2.5% to 4% observed once, and the top ten hold more than 20%. Germline lookup yields CDR1 SGDLS and CDR2 YYNGEE. The CDR3 consists of 14 residues. The V gene lost 3 bases and the J gene lost 5 bases, with 11 bases spanning the gap. CFSE-labeled PBMCs were cultured more than five days with peptide pools, each at approximately 0.95 ug/mL. Unfixed live CD56-CD19-CD16-CD3+CD4+ CFSE-low cells were sorted as proliferating CD4 T cells. Participants were healthy adults seronegative for ZIKV, JEV, YFV, DENV and WNV by microneutralization. This record comes from a study of Japanese encephalitis immunity and Zika vaccine responses. At the level of the study: For flavivirus-naive ZPIV recipients, samples came at weeks 2, 6 and 52. ZIKV 15-mer peptides overlapped by 11 residues and had predicted affinity under 50 nM.

Sample: antigen-activated CD4+ T cells from blood, cultured, taken during a Zika inactivated vaccine study. The rearrangement joins TRBV9 to TRBJ2-2; no definite D call. The sequence was obtained from an adult woman who received an inactivated Zika virus vaccine. CDR3 loop: CASSASRRTGELFF. The DNA for the CDR3 is TGTGCCAGCAGCGCTTCCCGCAGAACCGGGGAGCTGTTTTTT.